Below are 11 T cell receptor beta chains sequenced from a single sample in a study of cytomegalovirus exposure and HLA in healthy donors. The PCR ran on 60 Vbeta and 13 Jbeta primers. Measured with immunoSEQ multiplex PCR; TCRdb has only the in-frame clones, and not every one. The sample carries 70,000 to 95,000 clones, around 79% recorded once. Specimen: PBMCs. Every receptor here comes from a man aged 40-49 years in good health and CMV-seronegative.

As concerns this clone: One end of the junction does not line up with germline, which may come from a read error. The chain uses TRBV7-9 and TRBJ1-3, with unresolved D. The germline V gene has CDR1 SEHNR and CDR2 FQNEAQ (reference sequence). This CDR3 region has 17 residues. The DNA of the CDR3 is TGTGCCAGCAGCTTAGCAGCGGCGGCGAGACCGGGAAGCACCATATATTTT. The encoded protein is CASSLAAAARPGSTIYF.

In its sample, this clone was seen a few times. The chain combines TRBV28 with TRBJ1-1, with 9 bases matching TRBD1. This CDR3 comprises 14 residues. The germline gives CDR1 MDHEN, CDR2 SYDVKM. Trimming at V came to 2 bases and at J to 4 bases, leaving 2 bases not matched to a gene. CDR3 loop: CASSLGTGITEAFF. The CDR3 DNA reads as TGTGCCAGCAGTTTAGGGACAGGGATCACTGAAGCTTTCTTT. The full variable domain, completed using reference TRBV28 and TRBJ1-1, is DVKVTQSSRYLVKRTGEKVFLECVQDMDHENMFWYRQDPGLGLRLIYFSYDVKMKEKGDIPEGYSVSREKKERFSLILESASTNQTSMYLCASSLGTGITEAFFGQGTRLTVV.

The chain is built from TRBV2 and TRBJ2-2, with D possibly matching TRBD2 (5 bases). Trimming pared 6 bases from V and 5 bases from J, leaving 7 bases between. The CDR3 totals 12 residues. The germline V gene has CDR1 SNHLY and CDR2 FYNNEI. The CDR3: CASRRGTGELFF. The CDR3 nucleotides read TGTGCCAGCAGACGGGGAACCGGGGAGCTGTTTTTT.

The V gene is TRBV28, the J gene TRBJ2-1; 9 positions match TRBD2. CDR1 and CDR2 from the germline V gene are MDHEN and SYDVKM. The CDR3 runs to 17 residues. Germline trimming cut 2 bases from V and 3 bases from J; bases unmatched to any gene: 8. CDR3 amino acids: CASSLPRASGIYNEQFF. CDR3 DNA: TGTGCCAGCAGTTTACCCCGAGCTAGCGGGATCTACAATGAGCAGTTCTTC.

The chain employs TRBV6-1 and TRBJ2-1; D possibly corresponds to TRBD1 (7 bases). V lost 8 bases, J lost 2 bases, and 13 bases lay in between. CDR1 and CDR2 (germline): MNHNS, SASEGT. The CDR3 contains 14 residues. The CDR3 is CASGAGTAYNEQFF. CDR3 DNA: TGTGCCAGCGGGGCGGGGACAGCCTACAATGAGCAGTTCTTC.

The gene calls are TRBV6-1 and TRBJ1-1; no clear D gene. The length of the CDR3 is 14 residues. The germline V gene encodes CDR1 MNHNS and CDR2 SASEGT. Trimming removed 8 bases from V and 8 bases from J, with 21 bases in between. The DNA of the CDR3 is TGTGCCAGCTTTGTCCCTCCCCCCCTTCTCGAAGCTTTCTTT. Protein product: CASFVPPPLLEAFF.

J is TRBJ1-1 and V is TRBV2; 7 bases line up with TRBD1. After removal of 6 bases from V and 2 bases from J, the junction contained 9 bases not matched to a gene. The CDR3 runs 15 residues. CDR1 SNHLY and CDR2 FYNNEI come from the germline V gene. CDR3 in amino acids: CASRLFGTENTEAFF. CDR3 in DNA: TGTGCCAGCAGGCTATTCGGGACAGAAAACACTGAAGCTTTCTTT.

This sequence joins TRBV5-1 and TRBJ2-7; the match to TRBD1 covers 12 bases. The CDR3 totals 17 residues. Germline V gene data show CDR1 as SGHRS and CDR2 as YFSETQ. Germline trimming cut 3 bases from V and 4 bases from J; bases unmatched to any gene: 11. CDR3 sequence: CASSSGTGGGIGYEQYF. The CDR3 DNA is TGCGCCAGCAGCTCCGGGACAGGGGGCGGAATTGGGTACGAGCAGTACTTC.

A remark on this clone: One end of the junction varies from germline; a read error may be responsible. The chain uses TRBV6-5 and TRBJ2-4; D possibly corresponds to TRBD1 (6 bases). CDR1 MNHEY and CDR2 SVGAGI come from the germline V gene. The CDR3 is 14 residues long. The CDR3 reads CASGRKGGQNSQYF. CDR3 in DNA: TGTGCCAGCGGTCGAAAAGGGGGACAAAACAGTCAGTACTTC.

The chain recombines TRBV10-3 with TRBJ2-2, with a weak D call TRBD2 (5 bases). V lost 6 bases and J 4 bases, leaving 18 bases between the germline ends. In germline, CDR1 is ENHRY, CDR2 SYGVKD. The CDR3 contains 16 residues. DNA of the CDR3: TGTGCCATCAGGGAAAGGACTGCCGGGTTCACCGGGGAGCTGTTTTTT. This encodes CAIRERTAGFTGELFF.

The J gene is TRBJ2-3, the V gene TRBV2; 12 bases line up with TRBD2. Germline V gives CDR1 SNHLY, CDR2 FYNNEI. This CDR3 has 18 amino acids. Trimming took 5 bases from V and 0 from J; bases not matched to a gene: 9. CDR3: CASSPTRGTSGSTDTQYF. CDR3 DNA sequence: TGTGCCAGCAGTCCTACTCGCGGGACTAGCGGGAGCACAGATACGCAGTATTTT.